This T cell receptor (beta chain) was captured by sequencing in a study of blood T cells in healthy people across ages. Across the study: T cells yielded about one barcoded beta molecule per two cells through template switching.

Germline values: CDR1 SGHAT, CDR2 FQNNGV. V shed 0 bases and J shed 1 base, with 7 bases lying between them. The CDR3 contains 16 residues. Study-level points and caveats: Diversity of TCR beta per million T cells declined in a roughly linear way with age.

A second PCR of about 7 to 12 cycles used a sample-barcoded 5' primer and a J-beta primer mix. MiXCR, applied by TCRdb to the 5' RACE reads, yields one record per CDR3 protein. The sample lists 1.5 million to 2 million distinct CDR3 sequences; about 50% were seen once. This clonotype has just a few counts. The antigen is not known. Ranging in age from roughly 6 to 90, the donors were healthy Caucasian individuals from Russia. Isolation yielded PBMCs, at least 7 million per sample, in every case. The V call is TRBV11-2, the J call TRBJ2-6; D remains unclear. Specimen: blood. This receptor was identified in a woman in her 40s in good health. CDR3 amino acids: CASSLDRWSGANVLTF. The CDR3 DNA is TGTGCCAGCAGCTTAGATCGATGGTCTGGGGCCAACGTCCTGACTTTC.